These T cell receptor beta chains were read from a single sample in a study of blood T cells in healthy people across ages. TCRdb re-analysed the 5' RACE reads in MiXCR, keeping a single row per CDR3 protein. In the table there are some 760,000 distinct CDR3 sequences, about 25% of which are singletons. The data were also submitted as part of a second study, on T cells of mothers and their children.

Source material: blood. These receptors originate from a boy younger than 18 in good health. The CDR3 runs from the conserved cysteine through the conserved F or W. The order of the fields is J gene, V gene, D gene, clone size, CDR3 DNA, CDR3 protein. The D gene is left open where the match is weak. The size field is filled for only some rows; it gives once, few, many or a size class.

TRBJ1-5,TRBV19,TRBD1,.,TGTGCCAGTAAACGGGACAGTACCCTCAATCAGCCCCAGCATTTT,CASKRDSTLNQPQHF
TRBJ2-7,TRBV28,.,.,TGTGCCAGCCGGGGGGTCCTGAGGGGGTACGAGCAGTACTTC,CASRGVLRGYEQYF
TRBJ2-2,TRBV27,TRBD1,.,TGTGCCAGCAGGGGACAGGGTTCGATACGGACCGGGGAGCTGTTTTTT,CASRGQGSIRTGELFF
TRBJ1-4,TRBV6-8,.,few,TGTGCCAGCAGCGCCTCCGACAGCAATAATGAAAAACTGTTTTTT,CASSASDSNNEKLFF
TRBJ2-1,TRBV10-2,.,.,TGCGCCAGCAGTATCAGGGAATCCTACAATGAGCAGTTCTTC,CASSIRESYNEQFF
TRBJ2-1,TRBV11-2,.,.,TGTGCCAGCAGCCCGGGACCCCCCAACAATGAGCAGTTCTTC,CASSPGPPNNEQFF
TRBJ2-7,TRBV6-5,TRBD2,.,TGTGCCAGCAGTTACTCGGGCAGCGGGGGGGACCACTACGAGCAGTACTTC,CASSYSGSGGDHYEQYF
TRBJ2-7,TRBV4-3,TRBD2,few,TGCGCCAGCAGCCAAGGCACTAGCGTCTCCGACGAGCAGTACTTC,CASSQGTSVSDEQYF
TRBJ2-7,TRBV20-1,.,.,TGCAGTGCTAGAGAGTTGGGGCTAGTTACGAAAGAGCAGTACTTC,CSARELGLVTKEQYF
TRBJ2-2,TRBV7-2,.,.,TGTGCCAGCAGCCCGGATTTATATACCGGGGAGCTGTTTTTT,CASSPDLYTGELFF
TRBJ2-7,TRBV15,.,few,TGTGCCACCAGCAGAGATTATTGGACGGCGTCCTACGAGCAGTACTTC,CATSRDYWTASYEQYF
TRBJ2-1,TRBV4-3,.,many,TGCGCCAGCAGCCAAGAAAGGGAGAGGAGTTACAATGAGCAGTTCTTC,CASSQERERSYNEQFF
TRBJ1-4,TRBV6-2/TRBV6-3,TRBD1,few,TGTGCCAGCAACCGCTTTGACAGGGGAAATGAAAAACTGTTTTTT,CASNRFDRGNEKLFF
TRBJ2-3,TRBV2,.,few,TGTGCCAGCAGGCGGGACTTCACAGATACGCAGTATTTT,CASRRDFTDTQYF
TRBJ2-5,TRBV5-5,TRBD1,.,TGTGCCAGCAGCTCTGACAGGGTAGGACGAGAGACCCAGCACTTC,CASSSDRVGRETQHF
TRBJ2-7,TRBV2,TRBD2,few,TGTGCCAGCACATCTCGTCCGGGGAGGGCGAGCTCCTACGAGCAGTACTTC,CASTSRPGRASSYEQYF
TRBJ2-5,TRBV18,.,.,TGTGCCAGCTCCCCCACAGCGTTGATAGAGACCCAGTACTTC,CASSPTALIETQYF
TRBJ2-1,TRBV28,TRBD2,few,TGTGCCAGCAGTTTATTTCGGTGGGAGACTAGCGGATACAATGAGCAGTTCTTC,CASSLFRWETSGYNEQFF
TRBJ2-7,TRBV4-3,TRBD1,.,TGCGCCAGCAGCCAAGAAGGGACAGCGACCTACGAGCAGTACTTC,CASSQEGTATYEQYF
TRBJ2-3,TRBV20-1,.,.,TGCAGTGCCCCCGTCGGGGGTGCAGATACGCAGTATTTT,CSAPVGGADTQYF
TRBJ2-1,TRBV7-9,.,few,TGTGCCAGCAGCTTAGCGAGCGCCTACTACAATGAGCAGTTCTTC,CASSLASAYYNEQFF
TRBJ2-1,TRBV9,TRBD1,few,TGTGCCAGCAGCCCGTCGACAGGGTTGTTAGGTGAGCAGTTCTTC,CASSPSTGLLGEQFF
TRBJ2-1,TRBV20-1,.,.,TGCAGTGCTAAATCTAGGGATGAGCAGTTCTTC,CSAKSRDEQFF
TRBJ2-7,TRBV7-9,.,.,TGTGCCAGCAGTCATGGCAGGGAAGCCTACGAGCAGTACTTC,CASSHGREAYEQYF
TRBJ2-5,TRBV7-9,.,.,TGTGCCAGCTACTACGTCGGGGGCACCCAAGAGACCCAGTACTTC,CASYYVGGTQETQYF
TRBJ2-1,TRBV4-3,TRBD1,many,TGCGCCAGCAGCCAGATGAAGGGGGCGTACAATGAGCAGTTCTTC,CASSQMKGAYNEQFF
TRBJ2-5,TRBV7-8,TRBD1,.,TGTGCCAGCAGCCCTGAGGGACAGGGGGAAGAGACCCAGTACTTC,CASSPEGQGEETQYF
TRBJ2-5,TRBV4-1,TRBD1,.,TGCGCCAGCAGCCAAGATGGGACAGGGGGTGGGGAGACCCAGTACTTC,CASSQDGTGGGETQYF
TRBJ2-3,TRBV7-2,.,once,TGTGCCAGCAGCTTATTTTGGGGGGGCTCTCCCACAGATACGCAGTATTTT,CASSLFWGGSPTDTQYF
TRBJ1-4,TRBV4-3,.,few,TGCGCCAGCAGCCAAGATCTAGGGAATGAAAAACTGTTTTTT,CASSQDLGNEKLFF
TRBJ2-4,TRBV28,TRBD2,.,TGTGCCAGCAGTTTAGTAGCGGGAGACAAAAACATTCAGTACTTC,CASSLVAGDKNIQYF
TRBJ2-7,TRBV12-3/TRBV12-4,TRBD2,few,TGTGCCAGCAGCCACAGCGGGAGCCCAAACTACGAGCAGTACTTC,CASSHSGSPNYEQYF
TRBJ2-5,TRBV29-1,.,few,TGCAGCGTTGTGCTTCCAGGGGTAGACCCGCCCCAGTACTTC,CSVVLPGVDPPQYF
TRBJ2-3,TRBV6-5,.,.,TGTGCCAGCAGTTACTCGGGGCAGGCCACAGATACGCAGTATTTT,CASSYSGQATDTQYF
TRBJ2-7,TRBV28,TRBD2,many,TGTGCCAGCAGTTCCCGACTAGCGGGTGCGTACGAGCAGTACTTC,CASSSRLAGAYEQYF
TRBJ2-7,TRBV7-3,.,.,TGTGCCAGCAGCTTATCAGGCGGGGTGGACGAGCAGTACTTC,CASSLSGGVDEQYF
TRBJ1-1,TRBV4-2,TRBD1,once,TGTGCCAGCAGCCAAGAGGTCCGGACAGGAGCTTTCTTT,CASSQEVRTGAFF
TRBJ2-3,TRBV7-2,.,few,TGTGCCAGCAGCTTAGTCGGCTGGACACGCACAGATACGCAGTATTTT,CASSLVGWTRTDTQYF
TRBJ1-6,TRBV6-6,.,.,TGTGCCAGCCCCATAGGAGGTTATTCACCCCTCCACTTT,CASPIGGYSPLHF
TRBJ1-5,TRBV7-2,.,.,TGTGCCAGCAGCCCCTCGGGGGGAAGGCGCAATCAGCCCCAGCATTTT,CASSPSGGRRNQPQHF
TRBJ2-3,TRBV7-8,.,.,TGTGCCAGCAGCTTAGCTCGGTCGAGTTTGGACTCGAAGGTGACAGATACGCAGTATTTT,CASSLARSSLDSKVTDTQYF